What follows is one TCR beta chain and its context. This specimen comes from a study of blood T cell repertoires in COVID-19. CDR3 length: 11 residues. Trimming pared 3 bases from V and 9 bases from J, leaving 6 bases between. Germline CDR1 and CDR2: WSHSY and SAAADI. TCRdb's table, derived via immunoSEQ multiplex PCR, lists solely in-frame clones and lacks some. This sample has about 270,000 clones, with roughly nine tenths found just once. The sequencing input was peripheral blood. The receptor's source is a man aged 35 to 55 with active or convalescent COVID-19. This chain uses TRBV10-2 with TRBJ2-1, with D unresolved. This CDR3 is CASSDSFEQFF. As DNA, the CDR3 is TGCGCCAGCAGTGATAGCTTTGAGCAGTTCTTC.